This T cell receptor (beta chain) derives from a study of blood T cells in healthy people across ages. The V gene end was trimmed by 2 bases and the J gene end by 5 bases; junction bases not matched to a gene: 4. Germline V lookup: CDR1 SGDLS, CDR2 YYNGEE. This CDR3 spans 15 amino acids. It was with a sample-barcoded 5' primer and a J-beta primer mix that a second PCR of about 6 to 12 cycles was run. TCRdb redid the calling of the 5' RACE reads with MiXCR, one entry per CDR3 protein. The sample shows about 680,000 distinct CDR3 sequences, 45% to 50% of them seen only once. Sample: blood. V usage is TRBV9 and J usage is TRBJ2-1; TRBD2 matches 10 bases. The clonotype was recovered from a woman aged 55-69 years in good health. CDR3 in amino acids: CASSVGLAANNEQFF. For the CDR3, the DNA is TGTGCCAGCAGCGTCGGACTAGCGGCTAACAATGAGCAGTTCTTC.